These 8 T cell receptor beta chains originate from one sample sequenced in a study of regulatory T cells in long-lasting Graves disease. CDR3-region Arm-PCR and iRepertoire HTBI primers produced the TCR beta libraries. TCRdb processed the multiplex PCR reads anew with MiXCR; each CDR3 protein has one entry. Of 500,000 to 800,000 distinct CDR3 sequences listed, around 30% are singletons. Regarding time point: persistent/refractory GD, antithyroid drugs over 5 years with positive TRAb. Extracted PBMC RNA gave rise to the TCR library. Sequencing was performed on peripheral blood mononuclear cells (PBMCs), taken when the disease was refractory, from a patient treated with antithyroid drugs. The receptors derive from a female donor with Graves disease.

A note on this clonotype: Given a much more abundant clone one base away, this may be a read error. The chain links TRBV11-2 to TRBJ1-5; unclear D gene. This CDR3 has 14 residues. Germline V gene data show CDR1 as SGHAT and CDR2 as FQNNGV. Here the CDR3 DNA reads TGTACCAGCAGCTTACACACTACCGATCAGCCCCAGCATTTT. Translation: CTSSLHTTDQPQHF.

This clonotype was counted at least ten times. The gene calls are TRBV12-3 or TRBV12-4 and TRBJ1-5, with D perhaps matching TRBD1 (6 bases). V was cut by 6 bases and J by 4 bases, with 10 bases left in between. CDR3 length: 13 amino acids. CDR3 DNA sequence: TGTGCCAGCAGCTTACAGGGAAATCAGCCCCAGCATTTT. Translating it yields CASSLQGNQPQHF.

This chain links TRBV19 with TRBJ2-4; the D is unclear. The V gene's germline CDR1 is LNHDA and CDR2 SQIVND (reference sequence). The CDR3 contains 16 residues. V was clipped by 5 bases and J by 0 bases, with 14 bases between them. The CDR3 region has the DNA TGTGCCAGTAGTGATCCCGGGTCAACAGCCAAAAACATTCAGTACTTC. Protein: CASSDPGSTAKNIQYF.

The CDR3 DNA sequence: TGTGCCACCAGTGACCCACGCACAGATACGCAGTATTTT. It specifies CATSDPRTDTQYF. This sequence joins TRBV24-1 and TRBJ2-3; D gene uncertain. The length of the CDR3 is 13 residues. Germline V gives CDR1 KGHDR, CDR2 SFDVKD. Trimming left V 4 bases short and J 1 base short, with 5 bases between.

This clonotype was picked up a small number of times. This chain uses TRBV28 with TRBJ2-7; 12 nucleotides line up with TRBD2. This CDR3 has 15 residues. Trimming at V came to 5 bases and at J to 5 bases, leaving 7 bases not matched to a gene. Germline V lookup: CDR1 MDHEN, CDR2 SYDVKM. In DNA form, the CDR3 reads TGTGCCAGCAGTGCGCGACTAGCGGGAGTCCACGAGCAGTACTTC. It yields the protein CASSARLAGVHEQYF.

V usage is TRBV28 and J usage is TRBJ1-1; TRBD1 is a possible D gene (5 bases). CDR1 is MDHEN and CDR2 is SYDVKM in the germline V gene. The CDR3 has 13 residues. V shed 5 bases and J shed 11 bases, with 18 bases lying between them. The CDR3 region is CASSIIYGTGAFF. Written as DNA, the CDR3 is TGTGCCAGCAGTATCATCTACGGGACTGGGGCTTTCTTT.

The CDR3 protein is CASSISPLNQPQHF. The CDR3 bases are TGTGCCAGTAGTATCTCGCCCTTAAATCAGCCCCAGCATTTT. The chain links TRBV19 to TRBJ1-5, with D unresolved. From germline, CDR1 is LNHDA and CDR2 SQIVND (reference sequence). This CDR3 has 14 residues. V lost 3 bases and J 4 bases, leaving 10 bases between the germline ends.

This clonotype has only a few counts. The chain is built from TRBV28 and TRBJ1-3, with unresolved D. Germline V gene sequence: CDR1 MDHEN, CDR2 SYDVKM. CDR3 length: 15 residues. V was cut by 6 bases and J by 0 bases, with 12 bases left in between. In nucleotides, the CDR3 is TGTGCCAGCAGCAAGCAAGAAGCCTCTGGAAACACCATATATTTT. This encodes CASSKQEASGNTIYF.